The sequence of this T cell receptor beta chain was determined in a study of T cells in Graves' hyperthyroidism and ophthalmopathy. TCR beta CDR3 sequences were amplified from RNA transcripts. First-round RT-PCR with HTBI primers amplified the TCR CDR3 region. TCRdb ran MiXCR on the multiplex PCR reads and lists one entry per CDR3 protein. Of 500,000 to 650,000 distinct CDR3 sequences listed, about 14% were seen once; the top ten hold around 13%. Sequenced input: blood. The receptor's source is a woman in her forties or fifties with Graves' ophthalmopathy.

The CDR3 is CASSLVTGMRTRTDTQYF. In DNA, the CDR3 is TGTGCCAGCAGCTTAGTAACCGGGATGCGGACGAGAACAGATACGCAGTATTTT. The V call is TRBV7-9, the J call TRBJ2-3; possibly TRBD2 for D (5 bases). The CDR3 runs 18 residues. Trimming removed 1 base at V and 3 bases at J, with 20 bases between. Germline lookup yields CDR1 SEHNR and CDR2 FQNEAQ (reference sequence). Complete variable domain (other parts from reference TRBV7-9 and TRBJ2-3): DTGVSQNPRHKITKRGQNVTFRCDPISEHNRLYWYRQTLGQGPEFLTYFQNEAQLEKSRLLSDRFSAERPKGSFSTLEIQRTEQGDSAMYLCASSLVTGMRTRTDTQYFGPGTRLTVL.